The entry below gives a single T cell receptor (beta chain) sequence along with its context. Trimming pared 5 bases from V and 0 bases from J, leaving 11 bases between. CDR1 is KGHDR and CDR2 is SFDVKD in the germline V gene. The CDR3 is 15 amino acids. The sample comes from a study of blood T cell repertoires in COVID-19. All enrollees were roughly 18 to 89 years old and from roughly 22 US areas. Assay used: immunoSEQ multiplex PCR; TCRdb lists only in-frame clones, some missing. Among approximately 300,000 clones listed, approximately 91% were seen once. Input material: PBMCs or T cells enriched from blood (not recorded which). The chain combines TRBV24-1 with TRBJ2-3, with D possibly TRBD1 on 6 matching bases. The TCR sequence derives from a man aged 55 to 69 who had recovered from COVID-19. The CDR3 DNA is TGTGCCACCAGTGGCAGGGGACCTAGCACAGATACGCAGTATTTT. Translation: CATSGRGPSTDTQYF.